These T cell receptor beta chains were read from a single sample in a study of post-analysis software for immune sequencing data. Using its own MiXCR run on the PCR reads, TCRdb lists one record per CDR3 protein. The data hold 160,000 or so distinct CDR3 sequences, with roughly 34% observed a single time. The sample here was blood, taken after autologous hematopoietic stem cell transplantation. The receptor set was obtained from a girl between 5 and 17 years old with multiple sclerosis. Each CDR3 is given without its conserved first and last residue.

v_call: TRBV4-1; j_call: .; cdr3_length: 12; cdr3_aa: ASSQAEWAGTQY
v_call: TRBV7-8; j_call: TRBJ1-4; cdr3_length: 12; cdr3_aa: ASSLVAQGEKLF
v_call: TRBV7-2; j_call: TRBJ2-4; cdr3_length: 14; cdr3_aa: ASSPGLAGGQNIQY
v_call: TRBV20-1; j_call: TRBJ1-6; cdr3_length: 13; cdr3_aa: SARVSGQVNSPLH
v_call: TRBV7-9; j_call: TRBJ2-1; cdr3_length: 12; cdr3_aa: ASSQLTSSNEQF
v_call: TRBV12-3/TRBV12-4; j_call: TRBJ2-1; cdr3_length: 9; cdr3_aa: ASSPGQEQF
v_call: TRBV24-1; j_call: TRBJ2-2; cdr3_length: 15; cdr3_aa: ATSEPDRRGDTGELF
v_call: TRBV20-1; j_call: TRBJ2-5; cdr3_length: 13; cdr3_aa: SASSDSGTQETQY
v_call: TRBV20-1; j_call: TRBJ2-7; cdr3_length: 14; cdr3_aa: SASKTYRVGAYEQY
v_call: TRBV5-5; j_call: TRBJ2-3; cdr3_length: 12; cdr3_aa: ASSFQGTTDTQY
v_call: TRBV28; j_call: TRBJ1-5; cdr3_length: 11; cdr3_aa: ASSSLALEPQH
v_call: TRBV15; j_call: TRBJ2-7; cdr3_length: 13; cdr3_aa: ATSREGTGAYEQY
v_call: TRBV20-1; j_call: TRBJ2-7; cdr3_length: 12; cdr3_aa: SATGRLISYEQY
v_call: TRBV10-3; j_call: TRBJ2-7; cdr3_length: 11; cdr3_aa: AISRQGAHEQY
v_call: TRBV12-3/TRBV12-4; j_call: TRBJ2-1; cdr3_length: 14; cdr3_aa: ASRSSGLAGYNEQF
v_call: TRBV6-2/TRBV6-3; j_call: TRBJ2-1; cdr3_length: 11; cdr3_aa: ASSFEKYNEQF
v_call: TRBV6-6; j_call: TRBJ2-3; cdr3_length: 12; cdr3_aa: ASSRDRALDTQY
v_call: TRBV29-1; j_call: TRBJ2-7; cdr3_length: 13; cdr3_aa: SVEDPEGAPYEQY
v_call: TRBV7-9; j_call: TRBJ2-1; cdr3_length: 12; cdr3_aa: ASSSRTGENEQF
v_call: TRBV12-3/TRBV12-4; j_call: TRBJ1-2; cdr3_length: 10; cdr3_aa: ASSGTGGGYT
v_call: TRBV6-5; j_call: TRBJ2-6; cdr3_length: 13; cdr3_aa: ASSLSGSGANVLT
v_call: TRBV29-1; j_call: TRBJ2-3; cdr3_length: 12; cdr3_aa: STARGIGTDTQY
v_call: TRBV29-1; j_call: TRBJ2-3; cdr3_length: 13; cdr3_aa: SVESRTGGPDTQY
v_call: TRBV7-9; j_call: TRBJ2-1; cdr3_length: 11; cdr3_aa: VTVEDGYNEQF
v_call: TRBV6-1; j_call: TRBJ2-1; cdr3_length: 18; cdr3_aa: ASSEADPSYRREPNNEQF
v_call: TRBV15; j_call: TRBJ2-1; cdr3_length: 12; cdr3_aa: ATSRDFLGDEQF
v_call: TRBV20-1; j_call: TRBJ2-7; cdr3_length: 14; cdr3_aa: SARDRGSQYSYEQY
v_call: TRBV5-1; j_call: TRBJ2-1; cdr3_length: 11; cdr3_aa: ASSRDVYNEQF
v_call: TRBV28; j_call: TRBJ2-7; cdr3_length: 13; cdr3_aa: ASSPPASDFYEQY
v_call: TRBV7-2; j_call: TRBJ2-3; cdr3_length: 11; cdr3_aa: ASSLRDVSTQY
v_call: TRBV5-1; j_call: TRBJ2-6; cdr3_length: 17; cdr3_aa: ASSLGAGPTGTGANVLT
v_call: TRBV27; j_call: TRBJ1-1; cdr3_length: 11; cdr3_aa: ASSLTGATEAF
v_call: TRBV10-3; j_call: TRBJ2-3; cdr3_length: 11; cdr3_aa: AIRDTSTDTQY
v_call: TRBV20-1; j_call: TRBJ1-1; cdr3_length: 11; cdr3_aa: SARDLGGTEAF
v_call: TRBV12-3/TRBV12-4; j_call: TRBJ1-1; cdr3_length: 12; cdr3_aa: ASSLESGLAEAF
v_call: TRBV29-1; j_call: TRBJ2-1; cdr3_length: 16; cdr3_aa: SVEPSPSGLALRNEQF
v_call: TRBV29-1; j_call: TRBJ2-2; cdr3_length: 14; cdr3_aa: SVAGTSGSNTGELF
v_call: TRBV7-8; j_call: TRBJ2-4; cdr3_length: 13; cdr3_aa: ASSPETGTKNIQY
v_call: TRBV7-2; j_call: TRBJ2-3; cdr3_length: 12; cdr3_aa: ASSLVGSTDTQY
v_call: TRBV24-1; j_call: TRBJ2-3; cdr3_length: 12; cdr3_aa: ATSDLANDDTQY
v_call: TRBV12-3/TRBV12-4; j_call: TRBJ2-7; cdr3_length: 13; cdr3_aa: ASTFAGESSYEQY
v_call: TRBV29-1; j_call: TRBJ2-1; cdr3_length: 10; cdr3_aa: SVERDTYEQF
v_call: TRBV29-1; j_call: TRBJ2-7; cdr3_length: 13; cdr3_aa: SVVLDSRGDYEQY
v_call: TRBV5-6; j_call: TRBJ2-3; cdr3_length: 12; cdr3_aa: ASSSGRRTDTQY
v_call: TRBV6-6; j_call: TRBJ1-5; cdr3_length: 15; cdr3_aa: ASSYSMTGGDNQPQH
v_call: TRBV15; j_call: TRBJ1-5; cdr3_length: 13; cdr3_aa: ATSRENRGGQPQH
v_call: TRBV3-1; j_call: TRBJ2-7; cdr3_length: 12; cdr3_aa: ASSQILAAYEQY
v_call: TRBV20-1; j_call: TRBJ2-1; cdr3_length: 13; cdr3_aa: SADGTSGSYNEQF
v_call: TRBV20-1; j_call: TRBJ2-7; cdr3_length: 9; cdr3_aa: SARASYEQY
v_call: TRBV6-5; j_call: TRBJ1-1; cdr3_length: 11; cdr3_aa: ASSLRGNTEAF
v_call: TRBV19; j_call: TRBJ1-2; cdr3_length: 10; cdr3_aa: ASKQTAYGYT
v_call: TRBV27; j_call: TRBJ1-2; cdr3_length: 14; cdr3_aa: ASSRDVSSYNYGYT
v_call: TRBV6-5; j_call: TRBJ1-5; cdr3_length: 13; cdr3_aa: ASSAQGVPHQPQH
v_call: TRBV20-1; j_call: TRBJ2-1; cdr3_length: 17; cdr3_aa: SASKPGLAGVKGYNEQF
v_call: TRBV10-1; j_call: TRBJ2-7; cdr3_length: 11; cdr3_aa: ASRGTDSYEQY
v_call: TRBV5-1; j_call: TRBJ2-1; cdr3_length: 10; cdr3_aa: ASREGGALEF
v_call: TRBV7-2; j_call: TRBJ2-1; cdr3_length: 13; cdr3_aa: ASTTTSGMGNEQF
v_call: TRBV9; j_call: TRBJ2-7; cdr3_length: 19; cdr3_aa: ASSDNSGTGLAGGGTYEQY
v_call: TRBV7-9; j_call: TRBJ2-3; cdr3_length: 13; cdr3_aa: ASRRSAPNTDTQY
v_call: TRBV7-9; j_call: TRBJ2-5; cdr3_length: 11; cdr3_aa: ASSLMGGETQY